This T cell receptor beta chain stems from a study of blood T cell repertoires in COVID-19. Study details: PBMCs, B-cell-depleted T cells, or T cells provided the cDNA or gDNA that made up the material.

V was clipped by 5 bases and J by 6 bases; unmatched bases: 4. The CDR3 spans 15 residues. From germline, CDR1 is MNHEY and CDR2 SMNVEV (reference sequence). Original processing methods: Estimation of nucleated cell counts relied on the amplification of reference gene primers. Measured with immunoSEQ multiplex PCR; TCRdb has only the in-frame clones, and not every one. That table gives V, J and clone size, and the DNA gave D and trimming. The sample lists over 65,000 clones, roughly 88% seen once, with 25% to 30% in the top ten. The material sequenced was peripheral blood. The sequence derives from a man in his forties or fifties with active or convalescent COVID-19. V gene TRBV27 combines with J gene TRBJ2-1, with 13 bases aligning to TRBD2. For the CDR3, the DNA is TGTGCCAGCAGTCCGGGACTAGCGGGACTCAATGAGCAGTTCTTC. The encoded protein is CASSPGLAGLNEQFF.